Sequencing of this T cell receptor (beta chain) was carried out in a study of regulatory T cells in long-lasting Graves disease. The study, taken as a whole, reports: Patients with persistent disease shared some 3,000 public clonotypes, outpacing the 966 shared by new patients.

Time point denoted: newly diagnosed GD, antithyroid drugs for less than 3 months. PBMC RNA was the source of the TCR library. Arm-PCR of CDR3 regions and iRepertoire HTBI primers were the basis on which TCR beta libraries were built. TCRdb processed the multiplex PCR reads anew with MiXCR; each CDR3 protein has one entry. The sample has approximately 540,000 distinct CDR3 sequences; approximately 12% are singletons. This clonotype has ten or more counts. Its antigen is not known. The germline V gene encodes CDR1 MNHNS and CDR2 SASEGT. This CDR3 is built from 12 residues. Trimming removed 8 bases from V and 6 bases from J, with 14 bases in between. These data also featured in a second study, about T cells in Graves' hyperthyroidism and ophthalmopathy. That work contributes: Model output signaled ophthalmopathy a median about 6.3 months ahead of onset.

The V and J genes are TRBV6-1 and TRBJ2-7; maybe TRBD2 (5 bases). The sample was peripheral blood mononuclear cells (PBMCs), taken at new diagnosis, from a patient treated with antithyroid drugs. This clonotype originated in a woman aged 25 to 39 with Graves disease. CDR3 amino acids: CASRGPRAEQYF. The CDR3 DNA sequence: TGTGCCAGCCGAGGGCCGCGAGCCGAGCAGTACTTC.